What follows are 31 T cell receptor beta chains derived from one specimen sequenced in a study of identifying expanded T cells in peripheral blood. Sequencing was performed with immunoSEQ multiplex PCR; in TCRdb, only in-frame clones are kept and a portion is missing. The sample has 60,000 to 70,000 clones; around 83% are singletons. The sample taken for sequencing was blood. These receptors came from a person between 18 and 70 years old in good health.

This chain uses TRBV6-6 with TRBJ1-5; D is ambiguous. The CDR3 has 15 residues. Germline V gene lookup returns CDR1 MNHNY and CDR2 SVGAGI (reference sequence). Trimming took off 2 bases at V and 2 bases at J, with 10 bases between the two ends. The CDR3 DNA sequence: TGTGCCAGCAGTTACCGCCCGGGCGGCAATCAGCCCCAGCATTTT. Residues: CASSYRPGGNQPQHF.

The CDR3 loop reads CSVDPENEQFF. CDR3 sequence (DNA): TGCAGCGTTGACCCGGAGAATGAGCAGTTCTTC. The chain recombines TRBV29-1 with TRBJ2-1; D unresolved. Trimming removed 3 bases at V and 7 bases at J, with 7 bases between. CDR1 SQVTM and CDR2 ANQGSEA come from the germline V gene. The CDR3 length is 11 residues.

V is TRBV30 and J is TRBJ1-6; tentative D call: TRBD1 (5 bases). From germline, CDR1 is GTSNPN and CDR2 SVGIG (reference sequence). Trimming left V 3 bases short and J 0 bases short, with 15 bases between. The CDR3 totals 17 residues. The CDR3, as DNA: TGTGCCTGGAGCCGTACAGGCATAAGCTCCTATAATTCACCCCTCCACTTT. Translating gives CAWSRTGISSYNSPLHF.

V and J are TRBV30 and TRBJ1-1; unclear D gene. Trimming shortened V by 5 bases and J by 10 bases, and 17 bases separated the two germline ends. The CDR3 length is 12 residues. The germline CDR1 and CDR2 sequences are GTSNPN and SVGIG (reference sequence). CDR3 DNA sequence: TGTGCCTGGGGAGCAGGCGTCTCTCTAGCTTTCTTT. Translating it yields CAWGAGVSLAFF.

This clone was observed a few times. The chain carries TRBV13 and TRBJ1-4; 8 bases are shared with TRBD1. The germline V gene has CDR1 PRHDT and CDR2 FYEKMQ (reference sequence). CDR3 length equals 15 residues. V lost 5 bases and J lost 5; bases outside the gene matches: 7. The DNA of the CDR3 is TGTGCCAGCAGCCCCGGACAGGGCCGAAATGAAAAACTGTTTTTT. Translation gives CASSPGQGRNEKLFF.

The rearrangement links TRBV28 to TRBJ1-2; unclear D gene. From germline, CDR1 is MDHEN and CDR2 SYDVKM. This CDR3 has 12 amino acids. V gave up 4 bases and J gave up 4 bases, with 7 bases separating them. In DNA form, the CDR3 reads TGTGCCAGCAGTTCAGGTATCTATGGCTACACCTTC. This encodes CASSSGIYGYTF.

The chain joins TRBV29-1 to TRBJ2-3; maybe TRBD2 (5 bases). This CDR3 has 17 residues. V was cut by 2 bases and J by 1 base, with 19 bases left in between. Germline CDR1 SQVTM, CDR2 ANQGSEA. The CDR3 DNA is TGCAGCGTTGAAACATTTCTGGCGGGTGGCGGCACAGATACGCAGTATTTT. Its translation: CSVETFLAGGGTDTQYF.

CDR3 nucleotide sequence: TGTGCCAGCAGCTGGGTGGCAGGGTACGAGTCTGCAACTAATGAAAAACTGTTTTTT. It codes for CASSWVAGYESATNEKLFF. V gene TRBV5-5 combines with J gene TRBJ1-4; tentatively, D is TRBD1 (5 bases). From germline, CDR1 is SGHKS and CDR2 YYEKEE (reference sequence). Between the trimmed V and J ends, which lost 3 bases and 0 bases, there was a span of 21 bases. CDR3 length equals 19 residues.

V gene TRBV5-4 combines with J gene TRBJ2-2, with 9 positions matching TRBD1. The CDR3 loop spans 15 amino acids. Germline loops: CDR1 SGHNT, CDR2 YYREEE (reference sequence). J lost 3 bases, V lost 2 bases, and 2 bases had no gene match. Here the CDR3 reads CASSLQGADTGELFF. In DNA form, the CDR3 reads TGTGCCAGCAGCTTACAGGGGGCGGACACCGGGGAGCTGTTTTTT.

CDR3 residues: CASSPPAGFPGELFF. The CDR3 DNA reads as TGTGCCAGCAGCCCACCCGCGGGGTTCCCCGGGGAGCTGTTTTTT. This chain connects TRBV7-2 to TRBJ2-2; possible D gene TRBD2, 6 bases. The germline V gene encodes CDR1 SGHTA and CDR2 FQGNSA. CDR3 length: 15 amino acids. The V end was cut by 5 bases, the J end by 6 bases, with 16 bases between.

The chain employs TRBV28 and TRBJ2-7; D gene uncertain. The germline V and J ends were trimmed by 1 base and 6 bases, with 7 bases remaining between them. CDR1 and CDR2 from the germline V gene are MDHEN and SYDVKM. CDR3 size: 12 residues. The CDR3 sequence is CASSLSPREQYF. The CDR3 DNA sequence: TGTGCCAGCAGTTTATCCCCCCGCGAGCAGTACTTC.

This clone was seen a handful of times. The chain employs TRBV9 and TRBJ2-1; D uncertain. Trimming took 0 bases from V and 10 from J, leaving 5 bases between them. This CDR3 comprises 11 residues. Germline-derived CDR1 and CDR2 are SGDLS and YYNGEE. The chain's CDR3 is CASSVGREQFF. The CDR3, as DNA: TGTGCCAGCAGCGTAGGGCGGGAGCAGTTCTTC. Looking up the rest from reference TRBV9 and TRBJ2-1 gives the full variable domain: DSGVTQTPKHLITATGQRVTLRCSPRSGDLSVYWYQQSLDQGLQFLIQYYNGEERAKGNILERFSAQQFPDLHSELNLSSLELGDSALYFCASSVGREQFFGPGTRLTVL.

The rearrangement joins TRBV7-9 to TRBJ1-2; a weak D match, TRBD1 (5 bases). The CDR3 is 14 residues long. Deletions cut 3 bases from V and 5 bases from J, with 13 bases between. Germline lookup yields CDR1 SEHNR and CDR2 FQNEAQ (reference sequence). Here the CDR3 reads CASSFPGGRYGYTF. DNA for the CDR3: TGTGCCAGCAGCTTCCCCGGGGGACGATATGGCTACACCTTC.

The chain combines TRBV28 with TRBJ1-2; 10 bases are shared with TRBD1. CDR1 is MDHEN and CDR2 is SYDVKM in the germline V gene. The CDR3 length is 15 residues. With V trimmed by 3 bases and J by 6 bases, 7 bases remained unmatched. The CDR3 region is CASSFPDRGRDGYTF. CDR3 in DNA: TGTGCCAGCAGTTTCCCCGACAGGGGGCGGGATGGCTACACCTTC.

The V call is TRBV7-9, the J call TRBJ2-1; maybe TRBD2 (5 bases). In germline, CDR1 is SEHNR, CDR2 FQNEAQ (reference sequence). This CDR3 is built from 15 residues. V lost 3 bases and J 6 bases, leaving 15 bases between the germline ends. The CDR3 coding sequence is TGTGCCAGCAGCTTGGACTTAGCTGCGTTCAATGAGCAGTTCTTC. This sequence encodes CASSLDLAAFNEQFF.

This clone was recorded only once. The rearrangement uses TRBV5-6 and TRBJ1-1; a weak D match, TRBD1 (5 bases). The CDR3 contains 16 residues. CDR1 and CDR2 (germline): SGHDT, YYEEEE. V was cut by 2 bases and J by 5 bases, with 19 bases left in between. Written as DNA, the CDR3 is TGTGCCAGCAGCTTTCGCGGGGTGGGGGTACAAACTGAAGCTTTCTTT. Translating it yields CASSFRGVGVQTEAFF.

The chain carries TRBV6-1 and TRBJ1-2, with no clear D. Germline-derived CDR1 and CDR2 are MNHNS and SASEGT. The length of the CDR3 is 15 residues. V was cut by 5 bases and J by 6 bases, with 19 bases left in between. CDR3 amino acids: CASSPTMNELHGYTF. CDR3 in DNA: TGTGCCAGCAGTCCGACCATGAATGAATTGCATGGCTACACCTTC.

The rearrangement joins TRBV27 to TRBJ2-7; 7 bases fit TRBD1. V lost 6 bases, J lost 1 base, and 12 bases stayed unmatched. Germline V gene data show CDR1 as MNHEY and CDR2 as SMNVEV (reference sequence). The CDR3 contains 16 residues. The CDR3 sequence: CASRKRGQDSSYEQYF. DNA of the CDR3: TGTGCCAGCAGAAAGAGGGGGCAGGACTCATCCTACGAGCAGTACTTC.

The genes are TRBV7-2 and TRBJ1-5; D not certain. This CDR3 comprises 13 residues. Trimming shortened V by 0 bases and J by 7 bases, and 7 bases separated the two germline ends. From germline, CDR1 is SGHTA and CDR2 FQGNSA. CDR3 region: CASSLAPVQPQHF. CDR3 bases: TGTGCCAGCAGCTTAGCCCCGGTCCAGCCCCAGCATTTT.

The CDR3 reads CASSQGPAGGSSGNTIYF. The CDR3 nucleotides are TGCGCCAGCAGCCAGGGACCCGCGGGGGGTAGCTCTGGAAACACCATATATTTT. The chain couples TRBV5-1 to TRBJ1-3; possible D gene TRBD1, 5 bases. Germline V CDR1 and CDR2: SGHRS, YFSETQ. The germline V and J ends were trimmed by 4 bases and 0 bases, with 20 bases remaining between them. CDR3 length: 18 amino acids.

This chain joins TRBV7-9 and TRBJ2-2; D may be TRBD2 (5 bases). This CDR3 contains 14 residues. Germline V gives CDR1 SEHNR, CDR2 FQNEAQ (reference sequence). Trimming took 1 base from V and 6 from J, leaving 9 bases between them. This CDR3 reads CASSLVLGAGELFF. The CDR3 DNA reads as TGTGCCAGCAGCTTAGTCCTGGGAGCCGGGGAGCTGTTTTTT.

The chain is built from TRBV7-6 and TRBJ2-5; TRBD2 matches 13 bases. From germline, CDR1 is SGHVS and CDR2 FNYEAQ. V dropped 5 bases and J dropped 5; count of bases not matched to a gene: 8. CDR3 length equals 16 residues. CDR3: CASSERTSGSWETQYF. DNA of the CDR3: TGTGCCAGCAGCGAGAGGACTAGCGGGAGTTGGGAGACCCAGTACTTC. Supplemented by reference TRBV7-6 and TRBJ2-5, the full variable domain reads GAGVSQSPRYKVTKRGQDVALRCDPISGHVSLYWYRQALGQGPEFLTYFNYEAQQDKSGLPNDRFSAERPEGSISTLTIQRTEQRDSAMYRCASSERTSGSWETQYFGPGTRLLVL.

Only one count was recorded for this clone. The chain joins TRBV30 to TRBJ2-7, with D perhaps given as TRBD1 or TRBD2 (6 bases each). V was pared by 2 bases and J by 2 bases, with 13 bases between. The CDR3 totals 14 residues. CDR1 and CDR2 (germline): GTSNPN, SVGIG (reference sequence). The CDR3 DNA reads TGTGCCTGGAGTTTTGGGGGGCCCCCCTACGAGCAGTACTTC. It translates to CAWSFGGPPYEQYF.

The chain carries TRBV25-1 and TRBJ2-1, with D tentatively TRBD1 (5 bases). Germline values: CDR1 MGHDK, CDR2 SYGVNS. Trimming stripped 4 bases from V and 9 bases from J, with 25 bases between. The CDR3 has 17 amino acids. The CDR3 loop reads CASSGQFTNAKPIEQFF. CDR3 DNA: TGTGCCAGCAGTGGACAGTTCACTAACGCGAAGCCCATTGAGCAGTTCTTC.

J is TRBJ1-2 and V is TRBV5-8; no definite D call. V lost 3 bases, J lost 1 base, and 10 bases lay in between. This CDR3 has 14 amino acids. The germline V gene has CDR1 SGHTS and CDR2 YDEGEE. CDR3 loop: CASSSLSRNYGYTF. CDR3 sequence (DNA): TGTGCCAGCAGCTCTTTGAGCCGTAACTATGGCTACACCTTC.

This clone was found once. V usage is TRBV7-2 and J usage is TRBJ2-1; 7 positions agree with TRBD1. CDR3 size: 14 residues. Germline V gives CDR1 SGHTA, CDR2 FQGNSA. After removal of 5 bases from V and 2 bases from J, the junction contained 3 bases not matched to a gene. The CDR3 protein is CASSPQGTYNEQFF. The CDR3 nucleotides are TGTGCCAGCAGCCCACAGGGGACCTACAATGAGCAGTTCTTC.

The chain joins TRBV4-3 to TRBJ1-2; no reliable D call. The CDR3 runs 16 residues. The germline V and J ends were trimmed by 0 bases and 4 bases, with 15 bases remaining between them. Germline loops: CDR1 LGHNA, CDR2 YSLEER. The CDR3 bases are TGCGCCAGCAGCCAAGATAACCCTGGGCCCTCCTATGGCTACACCTTC. Protein product: CASSQDNPGPSYGYTF.

The chain combines TRBV27 with TRBJ2-2; TRBD2 aligns across 7 bases. Germline CDR1 and CDR2: MNHEY and SMNVEV (reference sequence). The CDR3 spans 16 residues. V trimming: 0 bases; J trimming: 1 base; junction bases outside the gene matches: 2. The CDR3 region is CASSLSGGRNTGELFF. DNA of the CDR3: TGTGCCAGCAGTTTATCGGGCGGGAGGAACACCGGGGAGCTGTTTTTT.

The chain uses TRBV6-1 and TRBJ2-1; 7 positions match TRBD2. V was pared by 4 bases and J by 0 bases, with 3 bases of the junction left unmatched. Germline CDR1 is MNHNS and CDR2 is SASEGT. The CDR3 extends over 15 amino acids. CDR3 sequence: CASSVAGNSYNEQFF. CDR3 nucleotides: TGTGCCAGCAGTGTAGCGGGTAACTCCTACAATGAGCAGTTCTTC.

The chain uses TRBV14 and TRBJ2-5, with D perhaps being TRBD1 or TRBD2 (5 bases each). Germline lookup yields CDR1 SGHDN and CDR2 FVKESK. This CDR3 region has 15 residues. Trimming cost V 1 base and J 5 bases, with 14 bases left between them. The CDR3 DNA follows: TGTGCCAGCAGCCAAGGGGGGAAGGGTATGGAGACCCAGTACTTC. Its protein is CASSQGGKGMETQYF.

This clone was observed a handful of times. The chain has TRBV6-6 and TRBJ2-1; D unresolved. The CDR3 is 16 residues long. Trimming shortened V by 5 bases and J by 0 bases, and 14 bases separated the two germline ends. Germline CDR1 MNHNY, CDR2 SVGAGI (reference sequence). In DNA, the CDR3 is TGTGCCAGCAGTACCGGACGTCCCAGCTCCTACAATGAGCAGTTCTTC. Amino acids: CASSTGRPSSYNEQFF.